A selection of T cell receptor beta chains follows, all from one sample in a study of response to subunit inactivated influenza vaccine. MiXCR, run by TCRdb on the RT-PCR reads, gives a single entry per CDR3 protein. The data contain 500,000 or so distinct CDR3 sequences, more than 15% of them singletons. The sample here was CD4+ T cells sorted from PBMCs, taken around 25 months after vaccination. The receptors come from a man aged 45 to 75 who received an inactivated influenza vaccine. Each CDR3 is given without its conserved first and last residue.

>TRBV7-2|TRBJ2-3
ASSRSSGVGDTQY
>TRBV29-1|TRBJ2-7
SALLAGTYEQY
>TRBV7-2|TRBJ1-2
ASSLGSVLRGYT
>TRBV27|TRBJ2-7
ASSLSVIAAYYEQY
>TRBV2|TRBJ1-2
ASTLAVGYT
>TRBV24-1|TRBJ2-1
ATSDAGTGRVEQF
>TRBV30|TRBJ2-3
AWGGLSTDTQY
>TRBV20-1|TRBJ2-7
SANPGTAYEQY
>TRBV7-9|TRBJ1-2
ASSVEGYGYT
>TRBV15|TRBJ2-5
ATSRGLAGDSQETQY
>TRBV10-3|TRBJ2-2
AISDFSGSSTGELF